This TCR beta chain emerged from a study of monozygotic twins with inflammatory bowel disease. This CDR3 is built from 13 residues. The germline gives CDR1 SGHRS, CDR2 YFSETQ. TCRdb reprocessed the 5' RACE reads and keeps a single row for each CDR3 protein, giving no DNA. The sample shows about 300,000 distinct CDR3 sequences, and roughly 5.3% sits with its ten largest clones. This sequence originates from a human donor with ulcerative colitis or Crohn's disease, or a healthy co-twin of an affected twin (not recorded which). The sequenced sample consisted of blood. The chain uses TRBV5-1 and TRBJ1-4; there is no DNA to check the TCRdb D call of TRBD1. CDR3: CASKDRVNEKLFF.